This T cell receptor beta chain is from a study of blood T cell repertoires in COVID-19. Across the whole study: Samples came from the United States, Italy and Spain, spanning acute and convalescent COVID-19. In each case, the material was cDNA or gDNA derived from T cells, B-cell-depleted T cells, or PBMCs.

In the original analysis: Amplification of reference gene primers provided the estimated nucleated cell counts. The repertoire was sequenced with immunoSEQ multiplex PCR; TCRdb's copy has only in-frame clones and lacks some. V, J and clone size were drawn from that table, and D and trimming were deduced from the DNA. The table includes fewer than 250,000 clones, approximately 84% detected once. This clone has more than one count but fewer than ten. The junction departs from the called germline gene at one end, perhaps through a read error. Germline lookup yields CDR1 SSHAT and CDR2 FNYEAQ (reference sequence). The CDR3 is made up of 14 amino acids.

The sequence was collected from a man between 45 and 60 years old with acute or convalescent COVID-19. Input material: peripheral blood. V gene TRBV7-7 combines with J gene TRBJ2-1; possible D gene TRBD2, 5 bases. The CDR3 DNA reads TGTGCTAGCAGCTTGGAAGCGGTAGAGGATGAGCAGTTCTTC. This gives the protein CASSLEAVEDEQFF. Full variable domain (outside the CDR3, taken from reference TRBV7-7 and TRBJ2-1): GAGVSQSPRYKVTKRGQDVTLRCDPISSHATLYWYQQALGQGPEFLTYFNYEAQPDKSGLPSDRFSAERPEGSISTLTIQRTEQRDSAMYRCASSLEAVEDEQFFGPGTRLTVL.